This T cell receptor beta chain was sequenced during a study of T cell changes during pregnancy in multiple sclerosis. In this sample, this clone turned up a few times. Produced via immunoSEQ multiplex PCR; TCRdb's table is partial and in-frame only. The table has roughly 87,000 clones, roughly nine tenths seen once; the top ten hold around 3.3%. The starting material was PBMCs, obtained in the first trimester of pregnancy. This clonotype was obtained from a female donor in good health, serving as a control in a pregnancy study. Some clones in this sample may be carry-over from other donors' samples.

The CDR3 sequence: CASSLTSGRGGANVLTF. CDR3 in DNA: TGTGCCAGCAGCTTAACGTCCGGGAGAGGTGGGGCCAACGTCCTGACTTTC. The V gene is TRBV7-3, the J gene TRBJ2-6; tentative D call: TRBD2 (6 bases). From germline, CDR1 is SGHTA and CDR2 FQGTGA. V dropped 0 bases and J dropped 3 bases, with 12 bases sitting between them. This CDR3 has 17 residues.